These 9 T cell receptor beta chains share one sample of origin, sequenced in a study of PD-1 blockade in mismatch repair-deficient tumors. Profiled with immunoSEQ multiplex PCR; TCRdb holds only in-frame clones, not every one. The sample has roughly 120,000 clones, 88% seen once. The material sequenced was peripheral blood, taken 72 weeks after starting pembrolizumab. The receptor set was obtained from an adult with mismatch repair-deficient cancer.

The chain employs TRBV4-3 and TRBJ2-7; a weak D match, TRBD2 (7 bases). This CDR3 is built from 16 residues. V lost 0 bases to trimming and J lost 5 bases, with 17 bases between them. The germline gives CDR1 LGHNA, CDR2 YSLEER. The CDR3 coding sequence is TGCGCCAGCAGCCAAGATTCGACGGGGGGCGGAAACGAGCAGTACTTC. This translates into CASSQDSTGGGNEQYF.

J is TRBJ2-7 and V is TRBV18, with 13 bases matching TRBD2. V gave up 0 bases and J gave up 1 base; unmatched junction bases: 0. The CDR3 has 16 amino acids. Germline CDR1 reads KGHSH; CDR2 reads LQKENI. This CDR3 is CASSPPGLAGSYEQYF. CDR3 bases: TGTGCCAGCTCACCACCGGGACTAGCGGGGTCCTACGAGCAGTACTTC. Looking up the rest from reference TRBV18 and TRBJ2-7 gives the full variable domain: NAGVMQNPRHLVRRRGQEARLRCSPMKGHSHVYWYRQLPEEGLKFMVYLQKENIIDESGMPKERFSAEFPKEGPSILRIQQVVRGDSAAYFCASSPPGLAGSYEQYFGPGTRLTVT.

The chain links TRBV27 to TRBJ1-5; D might be TRBD1 (6 bases). The germline V and J ends were trimmed by 8 bases and 4 bases, with 15 bases remaining between them. This CDR3 is 14 amino acids long. CDR1 and CDR2 from the germline V gene are MNHEY and SMNVEV (reference sequence). CDR3 in amino acids: CASGNRGGNQPQHF. The CDR3 DNA follows: TGTGCCAGCGGCAACCGAGGGGGGAATCAGCCCCAGCATTTT.

The CDR3, as DNA: TGTGCCAGCAGCTTAGGTCGTGGGGGCTCCTACGAGCAGTACTTC. It yields the protein CASSLGRGGSYEQYF. The chain couples TRBV7-9 to TRBJ2-7, with D perhaps matching TRBD1 or TRBD2 (5 bases each). Trimming pared 1 base from V and 0 bases from J, leaving 10 bases between. Germline-derived CDR1 and CDR2 are SEHNR and FQNEAQ (reference sequence). The CDR3 runs 15 residues.

The chain couples TRBV13 to TRBJ2-3; D is perhaps TRBD2 (6 bases). There are 16 residues in the CDR3. The V end lost 4 bases, the J end lost 0 bases, and 14 bases lay between the germline ends. Germline CDR1 is PRHDT and CDR2 is FYEKMQ (reference sequence). CDR3: CASSSQGGASTDTQYF. The CDR3, as DNA: TGTGCCAGCAGCTCGCAAGGAGGGGCTAGCACAGATACGCAGTATTTT.

V usage is TRBV27 and J usage is TRBJ2-3, with 13 bases matching TRBD2. The CDR3 covers 15 residues. The junction had 3 bases not matched to a gene; V was cut back by 5 bases and J by 4 bases. The germline gives CDR1 MNHEY, CDR2 SMNVEV (reference sequence). The CDR3 here is CASSPGLAGSDTQYF. The DNA of the CDR3 is TGTGCCAGCAGTCCGGGACTAGCGGGGTCAGATACGCAGTATTTT.

As for this clone: Other DNA sequences from this sample encode an identical CDR3 as well. This rearrangement joins TRBV4-1 to TRBJ2-7; D remains ambiguous. V lost 1 base and J 2 bases, leaving 6 bases between the germline ends. Germline loops: CDR1 MGHRA, CDR2 YSYEKL. This CDR3 comprises 13 residues. In DNA form, the CDR3 reads TGCGCCAGCAGCCAAGGGCCAGCCTACGAGCAGTACTTC. This gives the protein CASSQGPAYEQYF.

The rearrangement uses TRBV14 and TRBJ2-3; 9 nucleotides agree with TRBD1. Germline assignment: CDR1 SGHDN and CDR2 FVKESK. Losses at the gene ends were 4 bases for V and 0 bases for J; bases not matched to a gene: 2. The CDR3 consists of 15 residues. The CDR3 nucleotides read TGTGCCAGCAGCCCACAGGGGGCGAGCACAGATACGCAGTATTTT. This gives the protein CASSPQGASTDTQYF.

The chain joins TRBV7-2 to TRBJ2-7; 10 bases align to TRBD2. V lost 4 bases to trimming and J lost 2 bases; unmatched junction nucleotides: 2. The germline V gene has CDR1 SGHTA and CDR2 FQGNSA. This CDR3 is 14 amino acids long. CDR3 protein: CASSSGTSAYEQYF. In nucleotides, the CDR3 is TGTGCCAGCAGCTCCGGGACTAGCGCCTACGAGCAGTACTTC.